This T cell receptor beta chain was documented in a study of identifying expanded T cells in peripheral blood. V lost 4 bases and J lost 7, with 19 bases in between. The CDR3 runs to 15 residues. Germline CDR1 SNHLY, CDR2 FYNNEI. Study outcomes and limitations: Over two and four weeks, about 16 and 19 clones changed, versus around 1.3 between replicates. Across healthy donors, higher total template counts meant significantly greater approximately 2-week count variance.

This clone was observed a handful of times. Its cognate antigen is unknown. Collection occurred without any documented infections or immune events in donors. Generated by immunoSEQ multiplex PCR, the TCRdb table keeps only in-frame clones and is missing some. The table lists under 100,000 clones, about 90% of them singletons. The receptor was derived from a person between 18 and 75 years old in good health. This chain connects TRBV2 to TRBJ1-1, with a tentative D call TRBD1 (6 bases). What was sequenced was blood. The CDR3 sequence: CASSAQGLTSIEAFF. The DNA of the CDR3 is TGTGCCAGCAGTGCGCAGGGGCTAACATCTATTGAAGCTTTCTTT.